The 7 T cell receptor beta chains below come from one sample, sequenced in a study of lymphopenia after photon versus proton radiotherapy. Here immunoSEQ multiplex PCR was the method, and the copy in TCRdb shows in-frame clones only, minus some. The repertoire holds 50,000 to 60,000 clones, with roughly 90% as singletons. The sequencing here drew on peripheral blood, taken from a patient treated with photon-based radiotherapy. The receptor source for this set is a woman aged 40 to 50 with cholangiocarcinoma.

The V and J genes are TRBV7-9 and TRBJ2-7; TRBD2 matches 9 bases. Germline V gene data show CDR1 as SEHNR and CDR2 as FQNEAQ (reference sequence). The CDR3 consists of 16 residues. Trimming took 2 bases from V and 2 from J; bases not matched to a gene: 7. CDR3 nucleotide sequence: TGTGCCAGCAGCTTAACGACTAGCGGCCCCGCCTACGAGCAGTACTTC. Translation: CASSLTTSGPAYEQYF.

The gene calls are TRBV28 and TRBJ2-7; D possibly corresponds to TRBD1 (6 bases). This CDR3 is built from 16 residues. Trimming took 2 bases from V and 6 from J, leaving 20 bases between them. Germline V gene lookup returns CDR1 MDHEN and CDR2 SYDVKM. The CDR3 coding sequence is TGTGCCAGCAGTTTACCCCTGGTGGTGGGGGCCCTCGAGCAGTACTTC. This translates into CASSLPLVVGALEQYF. The full variable domain, its missing parts supplied by reference TRBV28 and TRBJ2-7, is DVKVTQSSRYLVKRTGEKVFLECVQDMDHENMFWYRQDPGLGLRLIYFSYDVKMKEKGDIPEGYSVSREKKERFSLILESASTNQTSMYLCASSLPLVVGALEQYFGPGTRLTVT.

This clone was seen a handful of times. The chain links TRBV28 to TRBJ1-2; no clear D. The CDR3 sequence is 14 residues long. Germline V lookup: CDR1 MDHEN, CDR2 SYDVKM. V was pared by 2 bases and J by 5 bases, with 12 bases between. DNA of the CDR3: TGTGCCAGCAGTTTAATGGACGTTGGATATGGCTACACCTTC. Translating gives CASSLMDVGYGYTF.

V is TRBV7-3 and J is TRBJ2-7, with D hard to call. Per the germline V gene, CDR1 is SGHTA and CDR2 is FQGTGA. V shed 2 bases and J shed 3 bases, with 8 bases lying between them. CDR3 length: 13 residues. CDR3 protein: CASSLGPSYEQYF. The CDR3, as DNA: TGTGCCAGCAGCTTAGGACCGAGCTACGAGCAGTACTTC.

The V and J genes are TRBV28 and TRBJ1-1, with 10 bases matching TRBD1. Germline V gene lookup returns CDR1 MDHEN and CDR2 SYDVKM. The CDR3 is made up of 16 amino acids. V was clipped by 6 bases and J by 2 bases; unmatched bases: 9. CDR3 nucleotide sequence: TGTGCCAGCAGCGACCTCGGACAGGGGGAAAACACTGAAGCTTTCTTT. This translates into CASSDLGQGENTEAFF.

The V call is TRBV27, the J call TRBJ2-6; possibly TRBD2 for D (5 bases). Trimming removed 2 bases at V and 2 bases at J, with 19 bases between. The CDR3 length is 19 residues. Germline-derived CDR1 and CDR2 are MNHEY and SMNVEV (reference sequence). The CDR3: CASSLAPLGGLAGANVLTF. As DNA, the CDR3 is TGTGCCAGCAGTTTAGCCCCCCTGGGTGGACTTGCTGGGGCCAACGTCCTGACTTTC.

The V and J genes are TRBV30 and TRBJ2-7; 9 nucleotides align to TRBD1. CDR1 is GTSNPN, CDR2 SVGIG, per germline (reference sequence). CDR3 length: 16 residues. With V trimmed by 1 base and J by 4 bases, 11 bases remained unmatched. CDR3 bases: TGTGCCTGGAGTGCCCTCCGACAGGGGGGGAAATACGAGCAGTACTTC. It specifies CAWSALRQGGKYEQYF.